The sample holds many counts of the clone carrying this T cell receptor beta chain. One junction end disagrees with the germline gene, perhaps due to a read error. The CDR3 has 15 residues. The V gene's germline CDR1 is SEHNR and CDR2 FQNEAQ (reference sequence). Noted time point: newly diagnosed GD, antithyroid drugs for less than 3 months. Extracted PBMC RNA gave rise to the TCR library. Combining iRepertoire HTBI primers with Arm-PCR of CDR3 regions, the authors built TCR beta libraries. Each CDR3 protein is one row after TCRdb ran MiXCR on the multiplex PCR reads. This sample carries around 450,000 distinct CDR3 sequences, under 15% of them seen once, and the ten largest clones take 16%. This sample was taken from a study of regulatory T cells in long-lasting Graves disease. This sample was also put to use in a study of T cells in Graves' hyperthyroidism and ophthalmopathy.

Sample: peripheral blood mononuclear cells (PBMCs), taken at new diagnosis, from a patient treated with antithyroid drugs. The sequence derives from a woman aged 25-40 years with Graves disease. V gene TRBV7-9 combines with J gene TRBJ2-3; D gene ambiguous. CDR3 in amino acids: CASSLVDGSTDTQYF. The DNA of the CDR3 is TGTGCCAGCAGTTTAGTGGACGGTAGCACAGATACGCAGTATTTT.